This TCR beta chain derives from a study of beta chain features in type 1 diabetes. Turning to the study itself: Healthy donors, compared against patients, showed similar age, gender and cell yields.

All sorted populations exceeded 95% purity. Germline CDR1 reads MNHEY; CDR2 reads SMNVEV (reference sequence). The CDR3 sequence is 15 residues long. Trimming shortened V by 4 bases and J by 7 bases, and 16 bases separated the two germline ends. Of note for this clone: Its antigen is not known.

All of the isolated RNA was reverse transcribed, so expressed TCRB transcripts were sequenced. Here immunoSEQ multiplex PCR was the method, and the copy in TCRdb shows in-frame clones only, minus some. The data contain approximately 170,000 clones, approximately 7.9% of them singletons. Study conclusions and caveats: PCR might preferentially amplify shorter templates, equally in patients and controls. People with Type 1 diabetes carried modestly yet significantly shorter TCRB CDR3s in all four CD4+ subsets.

Sequencing was performed on central memory CD4+ T cells from blood. The source of this sequence is a young man with type 1 diabetes. The chain uses TRBV27 and TRBJ1-4; tentative D call: TRBD1 (6 bases). CDR3 residues: CASSSIQGSSEKLFF. The CDR3 DNA reads TGTGCCAGCAGTTCGATACAGGGATCAAGTGAAAAACTGTTTTTT.